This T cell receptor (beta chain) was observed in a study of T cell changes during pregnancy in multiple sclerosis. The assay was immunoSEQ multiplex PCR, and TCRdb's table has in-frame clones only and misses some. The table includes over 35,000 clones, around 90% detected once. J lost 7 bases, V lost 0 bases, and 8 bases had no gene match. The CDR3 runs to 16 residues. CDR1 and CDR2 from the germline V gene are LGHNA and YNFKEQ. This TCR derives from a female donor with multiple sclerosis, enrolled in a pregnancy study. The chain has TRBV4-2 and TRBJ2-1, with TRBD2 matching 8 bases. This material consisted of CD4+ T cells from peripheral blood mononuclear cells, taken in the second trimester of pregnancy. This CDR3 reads CASSQEGAASGNEQFF. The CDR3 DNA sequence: TGTGCCAGCAGCCAAGAGGGGGCGGCTAGCGGGAATGAGCAGTTCTTC.